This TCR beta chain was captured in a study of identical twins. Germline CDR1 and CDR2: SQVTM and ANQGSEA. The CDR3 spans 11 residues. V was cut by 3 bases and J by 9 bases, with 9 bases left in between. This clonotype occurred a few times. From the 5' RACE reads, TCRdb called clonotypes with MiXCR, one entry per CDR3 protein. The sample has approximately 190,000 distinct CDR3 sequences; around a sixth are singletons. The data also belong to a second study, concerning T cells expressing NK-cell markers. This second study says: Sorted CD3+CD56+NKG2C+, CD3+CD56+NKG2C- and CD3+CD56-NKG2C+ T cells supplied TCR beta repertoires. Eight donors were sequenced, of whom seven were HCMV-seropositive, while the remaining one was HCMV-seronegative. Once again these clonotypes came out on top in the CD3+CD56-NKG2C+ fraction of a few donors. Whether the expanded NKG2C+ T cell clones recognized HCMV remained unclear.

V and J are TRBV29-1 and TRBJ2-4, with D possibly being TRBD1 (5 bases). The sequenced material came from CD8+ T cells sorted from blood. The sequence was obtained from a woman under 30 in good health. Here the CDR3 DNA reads TGCAGCGTTGACAGGGCAGGCATTCAGTACTTC. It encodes CSVDRAGIQYF.